The 23 T cell receptor beta chains below were found in one sample sequenced in a study of cytomegalovirus exposure and HLA in healthy donors. PCR amplification relied on 60 Vbeta primers (plus 13 Jbeta primers). The method was immunoSEQ multiplex PCR; TCRdb's version includes in-frame clones alone and lacks a portion of them. The sample includes about 90,000 clones, less than 80% seen only once; the top ten take 20% to 25%. Material for sequencing was PBMCs. These receptors originate from a woman aged 50 to 65 in good health and CMV-seropositive.

The V gene is TRBV4-3, the J gene TRBJ2-7; 10 bases agree with TRBD1. The CDR3 has 16 residues. Per the germline V gene, CDR1 is LGHNA and CDR2 is YSLEER. Losses at the gene ends were 1 base for V and 2 bases for J; bases not matched to a gene: 5. CDR3 DNA sequence: TGCGCCAGCAGCCAAGCTCCGGGACAGGGGACCTACGAGCAGTACTTC. This encodes CASSQAPGQGTYEQYF.

J is TRBJ1-5 and V is TRBV19, with D perhaps matching TRBD1 (6 bases). The ends were cut back, 7 bases at V and 6 bases at J, with 19 bases in the middle. CDR1 and CDR2 from the germline V gene are LNHDA and SQIVND (reference sequence). The CDR3 is made up of 15 amino acids. In DNA, the CDR3 is TGTGCCAGTACTCCGGGACACCCGGGGAGTCAGCCCCAGCATTTT. It codes for CASTPGHPGSQPQHF.

This clone was seen a few times. V gene TRBV28 combines with J gene TRBJ1-4; TRBD1 matches 9 bases. CDR1 is MDHEN, CDR2 SYDVKM, per germline. V dropped 5 bases and J dropped 6; count of bases not matched to a gene: 13. The CDR3 sequence is 17 residues long. For the CDR3, the DNA is TGTGCCAGCAGTCAATTGGATAGAGGGACAGGGTATGAAAAACTGTTTTTT. Protein sequence: CASSQLDRGTGYEKLFF.

This clone was seen more than once but under ten times. The chain recombines TRBV10-3 with TRBJ1-1; D possibly corresponds to TRBD1 (5 bases). V dropped 4 bases and J dropped 1 base, with 7 bases sitting between them. This CDR3 spans 13 amino acids. CDR1 ENHRY and CDR2 SYGVKD come from the germline V gene. The CDR3 sequence is CAISGQGNTEAFF. CDR3 coding DNA: TGTGCCATCAGTGGCCAGGGGAACACTGAAGCTTTCTTT.

The J gene is TRBJ1-1, the V gene TRBV7-2; D remains ambiguous. V dropped 5 bases and J dropped 1 base, with 11 bases sitting between them. This CDR3 is built from 14 residues. The germline V gene encodes CDR1 SGHTA and CDR2 FQGNSA. CDR3 sequence: CASSLNQANTEAFF. CDR3 DNA: TGTGCCAGCAGCCTTAATCAGGCGAACACTGAAGCTTTCTTT.

Concerning this clone itself: This same CDR3 is encoded by further DNA sequences in the sample. The rearrangement joins TRBV2 to TRBJ2-5; 7 positions agree with TRBD2. Germline values: CDR1 SNHLY, CDR2 FYNNEI. The CDR3 is 15 amino acids. The junction had 3 bases not matched to a gene; V was cut back by 1 base and J by 1 base. CDR3 DNA sequence: TGTGCCAGCAGTGAAGGCGGGACTACCCAAGAGACCCAGTACTTC. Translated, it gives CASSEGGTTQETQYF.

This rearrangement joins TRBV10-3 to TRBJ2-7, with 9 nucleotides matching TRBD2. Trimming removed 2 bases from V and 6 bases from J; junction bases left unmatched: 8. CDR1 is ENHRY, CDR2 SYGVKD, per germline. This CDR3 has 15 amino acids. This CDR3 is CAISETGGGAVEQYF. Here the CDR3 DNA reads TGTGCCATCAGTGAGACGGGCGGGGGGGCCGTCGAGCAGTACTTC.

The rearrangement links TRBV7-9 to TRBJ1-1, with unresolved D. CDR3 length equals 16 residues. Trimming took off 1 base at V and 4 bases at J, with 16 bases between the two ends. The germline CDR1 and CDR2 sequences are SEHNR and FQNEAQ (reference sequence). The CDR3 sequence is CASSLGFGWGGTEAFF. CDR3 bases: TGTGCCAGCAGCTTAGGGTTTGGGTGGGGAGGCACTGAAGCTTTCTTT.

V usage is TRBV5-6 and J usage is TRBJ1-1; D remains ambiguous. V dropped 0 bases and J dropped 2 bases, with 8 bases sitting between them. Germline CDR1 and CDR2: SGHDT and YYEEEE. The CDR3 spans 14 residues. The CDR3 loop is CASSLGALNTEAFF. In DNA, the CDR3 is TGTGCCAGCAGCTTGGGAGCACTCAACACTGAAGCTTTCTTT.

The gene calls are TRBV7-9 and TRBJ2-2, with D perhaps matching TRBD2 (6 bases). Germline V gene data show CDR1 as SEHNR and CDR2 as FQNEAQ (reference sequence). The V gene lost 5 bases and the J gene lost 4 bases, with 8 bases spanning the gap. The CDR3 contains 13 residues. The CDR3 is CASSGGFTGELFF. The CDR3 nucleotides are TGTGCCAGCAGCGGGGGGTTCACCGGGGAGCTGTTTTTT.

The chain has TRBV7-9 and TRBJ1-1, with D uncertain. V was shortened by 1 base and J by 1 base, with 10 bases between the two germline ends. The CDR3 is 15 amino acids. Germline V gene data show CDR1 as SEHNR and CDR2 as FQNEAQ (reference sequence). The CDR3 coding sequence is TGTGCCAGCAGCTTAGATCTCGGGGAGAACACTGAAGCTTTCTTT. It yields the protein CASSLDLGENTEAFF.

The chain couples TRBV29-1 to TRBJ2-1, with D possibly TRBD1 on 6 matching bases. Trimming took 3 bases from V and 4 from J, leaving 22 bases between them. The length of the CDR3 is 17 residues. CDR1 SQVTM and CDR2 ANQGSEA come from the germline V gene. For the CDR3, the DNA is TGCAGCGTTGAGCGCGACTCCGGGACACCGGGGTACAATGAGCAGTTCTTC. Encoded protein: CSVERDSGTPGYNEQFF.

This chain joins TRBV5-1 and TRBJ1-1, with 9 bases aligning to TRBD1. There are 14 residues in the CDR3. Germline trimming cut 5 bases from V and 4 bases from J; bases unmatched to any gene: 6. Germline CDR1 and CDR2: SGHRS and YFSETQ. The CDR3 protein is CASRQDRGSTEAFF. The CDR3, as DNA: TGCGCCAGCAGGCAGGACAGGGGTAGCACTGAAGCTTTCTTT.

This chain connects TRBV11-2 to TRBJ2-7, with 7 bases identical to TRBD2. Trimming cost V 5 bases and J 9 bases; bases outside gene matches: 13. The germline V gene encodes CDR1 SGHAT and CDR2 FQNNGV. This CDR3 spans 14 amino acids. The CDR3, as DNA: TGTGCCAGCAGCCCCTCTGTGGGGGGAGGGGTGCAGTACTTC. Its protein product is CASSPSVGGGVQYF.

A few counts support this clone. The V gene is TRBV7-9, the J gene TRBJ1-1, with D tentatively TRBD1 (5 bases). The germline V and J ends were trimmed by 7 bases and 1 base, with 13 bases remaining between them. Germline V gives CDR1 SEHNR, CDR2 FQNEAQ (reference sequence). This CDR3 has 14 residues. The CDR3 spells CASNRDSKNTEAFF. CDR3 sequence (DNA): TGTGCCAGCAACCGGGACTCCAAGAACACTGAAGCTTTCTTT. Drawing the rest from reference TRBV7-9 and TRBJ1-1, the complete variable domain is DTGVSQNPRHKITKRGQNVTFRCDPISEHNRLYWYRQTLGQGPEFLTYFQNEAQLEKSRLLSDRFSAERPKGSFSTLEIQRTEQGDSAMYLCASNRDSKNTEAFFGQGTRLTVV.

The chain combines TRBV27 with TRBJ2-7; maybe TRBD1 (6 bases). CDR1 MNHEY and CDR2 SMNVEV come from the germline V gene (reference sequence). Deletions cut 3 bases from V and 3 bases from J, with 15 bases between. This CDR3 region has 15 residues. CDR3 in DNA: TGTGCCAGCAGTTTCTTTCCAGGGGCAGGCTACGAGCAGTACTTC. Its translation: CASSFFPGAGYEQYF.

V is TRBV27 and J is TRBJ1-2; D might be TRBD1 (6 bases). Trimming shortened V by 6 bases and J by 2 bases, and 13 bases separated the two germline ends. Germline assignment: CDR1 MNHEY and CDR2 SMNVEV (reference sequence). The CDR3 has 14 residues. CDR3 residues: CASSLKGGNYGYTF. The CDR3 DNA follows: TGTGCCAGCAGCCTAAAGGGGGGGAACTATGGCTACACCTTC.

The chain joins TRBV5-1 to TRBJ1-2; D perhaps matches TRBD1 (6 bases). The CDR3 spans 15 residues. Germline values: CDR1 SGHRS, CDR2 YFSETQ. The germline V and J ends were trimmed by 4 bases and 5 bases, with 18 bases remaining between them. CDR3 region: CASSAPEQGNYGYTF. The CDR3, as DNA: TGCGCCAGCAGCGCCCCAGAACAGGGTAATTATGGCTACACCTTC.

This chain connects TRBV6-1 to TRBJ2-3; possible D gene TRBD1, 6 bases. V lost 2 bases and J 5 bases, leaving 23 bases between the germline ends. CDR1 MNHNS and CDR2 SASEGT come from the germline V gene. CDR3 length: 18 amino acids. The CDR3 is CASSELMGLSLGGDTQYF. In DNA form, the CDR3 reads TGTGCCAGCAGTGAATTAATGGGTCTATCGTTAGGGGGAGATACGCAGTATTTT.

By share, this clone counts as medium-sized (0.01 to 0.1%). This chain uses TRBV6-6 with TRBJ1-5, with 7 nucleotides matching TRBD1. This CDR3 is built from 15 residues. From germline, CDR1 is MNHNY and CDR2 SVGAGI (reference sequence). Germline trimming cut 5 bases from V and 4 bases from J; bases unmatched to any gene: 8. Written as DNA, the CDR3 is TGTGCCAGCAGTCCCTCCGGGACAGCAAATCAGCCCCAGCATTTT. It specifies CASSPSGTANQPQHF.

The chain recombines TRBV2 with TRBJ2-7, with 9 bases aligning to TRBD1. Unmatched junction bases numbered 10, after V lost 7 bases and J lost 3 bases. CDR3 length: 15 residues. Germline assignment: CDR1 SNHLY and CDR2 FYNNEI. In DNA, the CDR3 is TGTGCCAGCATGATGATAGGGACAGGGTTCTACGAGCAGTACTTC. Residues: CASMMIGTGFYEQYF.

This sequence joins TRBV5-4 and TRBJ1-1, with 7 bases matching TRBD1. The V and J ends lost 4 bases and 5 bases, in that order; junction bases with no gene match: 11. This CDR3 contains 15 residues. CDR1 is SGHNT, CDR2 YYREEE, per germline (reference sequence). The CDR3 protein is CASSSKDRASTEAFF. The CDR3 DNA is TGTGCCAGCAGCAGCAAAGACAGGGCGTCAACTGAAGCTTTCTTT.

The table lists this clone with a few counts. The rearrangement uses TRBV6-5 and TRBJ2-2; D is undetermined. From germline, CDR1 is MNHEY and CDR2 SVGAGI. CDR3 length: 14 amino acids. V lost 2 bases and J 2 bases, leaving 6 bases between the germline ends. In nucleotides, the CDR3 is TGTGCCAGCAGTTACAGCTACAACACCGGGGAGCTGTTTTTT. This codes for CASSYSYNTGELFF.